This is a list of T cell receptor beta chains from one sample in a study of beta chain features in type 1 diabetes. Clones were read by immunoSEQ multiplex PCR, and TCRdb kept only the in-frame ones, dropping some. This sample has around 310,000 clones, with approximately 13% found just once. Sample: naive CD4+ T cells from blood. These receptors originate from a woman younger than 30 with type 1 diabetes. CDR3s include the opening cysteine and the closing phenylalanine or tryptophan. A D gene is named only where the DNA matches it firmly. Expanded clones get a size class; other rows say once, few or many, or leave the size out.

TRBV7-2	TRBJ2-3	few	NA	CASSRFGDTQYF	TGTGCCAGCAGCCGGTTCGGAGATACGCAGTATTTT
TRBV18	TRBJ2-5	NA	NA	CASSPMAQETQYF	TGTGCCAGCTCACCAATGGCCCAAGAGACCCAGTACTTC
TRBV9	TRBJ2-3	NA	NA	CASSGTGNTDTQYF	TGTGCCAGCAGCGGAACAGGGAACACAGATACGCAGTATTTT
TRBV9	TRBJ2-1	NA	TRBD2	CASSVGNLGGRAQNEQFF	TGTGCCAGCAGCGTAGGAAACCTGGGCGGGAGGGCACAGAATGAGCAGTTCTTC
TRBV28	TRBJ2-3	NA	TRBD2	CASSAVFYSGSGVDTQYF	TGTGCCAGCAGTGCGGTCTTCTATAGCGGGAGTGGGGTAGATACGCAGTATTTT
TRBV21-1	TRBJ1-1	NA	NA	CANLQGRAFF	TGTGCCAACCTCCAGGGGCGGGCTTTCTTT
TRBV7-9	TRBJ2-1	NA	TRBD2	CASSSLTSLLEQFF	TGTGCCAGCAGCTCTCTGACTAGCCTTCTTGAGCAGTTCTTC
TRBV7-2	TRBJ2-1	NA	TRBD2	CASSLSLPLAGYSYNEQFF	TGTGCCAGCAGCTTAAGTCTCCCCTTAGCGGGATATTCCTACAATGAGCAGTTCTTC
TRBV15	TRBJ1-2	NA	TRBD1	CATSRDKQGVYGYTF	TGTGCCACCAGCAGAGATAAACAGGGGGTCTATGGCTACACCTTC
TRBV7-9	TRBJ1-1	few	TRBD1	CASSWGVGQGGTEAFF	TGTGCCAGCAGCTGGGGAGTCGGACAGGGTGGCACTGAAGCTTTCTTT
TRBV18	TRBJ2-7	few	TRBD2	CASSPQGSGHYEQYF	TGTGCCAGCTCACCCCAGGGTAGCGGGCACTACGAGCAGTACTTC
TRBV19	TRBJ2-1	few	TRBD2	CASSTLAGDRNEQFF	TGTGCCAGTAGTACGCTAGCGGGAGATCGGAATGAGCAGTTCTTC
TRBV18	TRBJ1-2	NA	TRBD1	CASSPDREIYGYTF	TGTGCCAGCTCACCAGACAGGGAAATCTATGGCTACACCTTC
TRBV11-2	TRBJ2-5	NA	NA	CASSLVGQAQETQYF	TGTGCCAGCAGCTTAGTGGGGCAGGCCCAAGAGACCCAGTACTTC
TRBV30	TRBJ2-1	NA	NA	CAWSVPRVSYNEQFF	TGTGCCTGGAGTGTACCCAGGGTCTCCTACAATGAGCAGTTCTTC
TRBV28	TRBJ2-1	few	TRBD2	CASSSTSGSSYNEQFF	TGTGCCAGCAGTTCGACTAGCGGGAGCTCCTACAATGAGCAGTTCTTC
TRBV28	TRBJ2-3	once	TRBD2	CASSWTSGRAGTQYF	TGTGCCAGCAGTTGGACTAGCGGGAGGGCAGGTACGCAGTATTTT
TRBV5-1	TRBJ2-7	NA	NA	CASSLEHSSYEQYF	TGCGCCAGCAGCTTGGAACACAGCTCCTACGAGCAGTACTTC
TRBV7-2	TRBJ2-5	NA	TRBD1	CASSLGSVQGGKETQYF	TGTGCCAGCAGCTTAGGATCCGTACAGGGGGGTAAAGAGACCCAGTACTTC
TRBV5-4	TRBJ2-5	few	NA	CASSLGTGSWETQYF	TGTGCCAGCAGCTTGGGAACAGGGTCATGGGAGACCCAGTACTTC
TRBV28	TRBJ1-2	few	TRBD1	CASSSGTVYGYTF	TGTGCCAGCAGTTCCGGGACAGTTTATGGCTACACCTTC
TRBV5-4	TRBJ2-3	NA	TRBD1	CASSLWRTGFTDTQYF	TGTGCCAGCAGCTTGTGGAGGACAGGGTTCACAGATACGCAGTATTTT
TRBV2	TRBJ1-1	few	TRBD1	CASSLTGVNTEAFF	TGTGCCAGCAGCCTAACAGGGGTGAACACTGAAGCTTTCTTT
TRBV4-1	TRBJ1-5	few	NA	CASSQSPGQPQHF	TGCGCCAGCAGCCAATCGCCCGGTCAGCCCCAGCATTTT
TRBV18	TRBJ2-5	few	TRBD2	CASSPQGLAGSETQYF	TGTGCCAGCTCACCACAAGGACTAGCGGGTTCGGAGACCCAGTACTTC
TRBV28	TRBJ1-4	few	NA	CASSPRVGEKLFF	TGTGCCAGCAGTCCCCGGGTCGGGGAAAAACTGTTTTTT
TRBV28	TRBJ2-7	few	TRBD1	CASRKGGGYEQYF	TGTGCCAGCAGAAAAGGGGGCGGGTACGAGCAGTACTTC
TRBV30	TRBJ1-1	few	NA	CAWARGGNTEAFF	TGTGCCTGGGCCCGGGGGGGTAACACTGAAGCTTTCTTT
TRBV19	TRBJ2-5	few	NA	CASRRRDSLPETQYF	TGTGCCAGTAGGAGGAGGGACAGCCTTCCAGAGACCCAGTACTTC
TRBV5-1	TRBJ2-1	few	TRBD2	CASSGRGYNEQFF	TGCGCCAGCAGCGGGAGGGGTTACAATGAGCAGTTCTTC
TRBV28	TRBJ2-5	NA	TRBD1	CASGRPGGQYF	TGTGCCAGCGGGCGTCCAGGGGGCCAGTACTTC
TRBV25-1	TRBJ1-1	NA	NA	CASSEQGLMNTEAFF	TGTGCCAGCAGTGAACAGGGGCTAATGAACACTGAAGCTTTCTTT
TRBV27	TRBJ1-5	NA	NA	CASSPDRNQPQHF	TGTGCCAGCAGCCCCGACAGGAACCAGCCCCAGCATTTT
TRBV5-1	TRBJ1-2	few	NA	CASSLVPTDYYGYTF	TGCGCCAGCAGCTTGGTGCCGACGGACTACTATGGCTACACCTTC
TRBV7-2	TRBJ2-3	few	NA	CASGGGPTDTQYF	TGTGCCAGCGGAGGAGGGCCGACAGATACGCAGTATTTT
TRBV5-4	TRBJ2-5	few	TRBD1	CASSQGQGRETQYF	TGTGCCAGCAGCCAGGGACAGGGAAGAGAGACCCAGTACTTC
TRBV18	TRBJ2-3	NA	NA	CASSPSADTQYF	TGTGCCAGCTCACCGTCCGCAGATACGCAGTATTTT
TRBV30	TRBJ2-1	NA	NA	CAWNTGGEQFF	TGTGCCTGGAACACCGGCGGTGAGCAGTTCTTC
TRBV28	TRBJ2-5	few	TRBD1	CASGKYDRGQETQYF	TGTGCCAGCGGAAAATATGACAGGGGCCAAGAGACCCAGTACTTC
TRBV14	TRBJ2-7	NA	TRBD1	CASSPMGTGNYEQYF	TGTGCCAGCAGCCCTATGGGGACAGGGAACTACGAGCAGTACTTC
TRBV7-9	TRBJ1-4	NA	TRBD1	CASSPDRDEKLFF	TGTGCCAGCAGCCCTGACAGGGATGAAAAACTGTTTTTT
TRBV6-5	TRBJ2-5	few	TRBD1	CASSYGQGHGETQYF	TGTGCCAGCAGTTACGGACAGGGGCATGGGGAGACCCAGTACTTC
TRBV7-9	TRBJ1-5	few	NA	CASSMDSDQPQHF	TGTGCCAGCAGCATGGACAGCGATCAGCCCCAGCATTTT
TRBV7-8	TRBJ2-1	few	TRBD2	CASSLELAGLNEQFF	TGTGCCAGCAGCTTAGAACTAGCGGGTTTGAATGAGCAGTTCTTC
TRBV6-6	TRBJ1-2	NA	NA	CASGNTGSANYGYTF	TGTGCCAGCGGCAACACAGGTTCCGCTAACTATGGCTACACCTTC
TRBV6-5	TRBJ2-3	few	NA	CASSYSSGEGTDTQYF	TGTGCCAGCAGTTACTCGTCGGGAGAAGGCACAGATACGCAGTATTTT
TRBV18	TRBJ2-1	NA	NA	CASSLLDRAPGEQFF	TGTGCCAGCTCACTATTGGACAGAGCACCGGGTGAGCAGTTCTTC